This T cell receptor (beta chain) was retrieved from a study of shared clonotypes between healthy human individuals. Some clones are missing from TCRdb's copy, which holds only in-frame ones; the method was immunoSEQ multiplex PCR. Altogether under 850,000 clones are present, nearly 95% being singletons, with the ten largest covering under 30%. Naive CD8 isolation took CD45RO-negative cells positively selected for CCR7 and excluded terminally differentiated effector memory CD45RA+ cells. Trimming took off 4 bases at V and 3 bases at J, with 12 bases between the two ends. Germline values: CDR1 MRHNA, CDR2 SNTAGT. The CDR3 length is 14 residues.

The sample consisted of naive CD8+ T cells sorted from blood. This chain uses TRBV6-4 with TRBJ1-1, with a tentative D call TRBD1 (6 bases). The TCR was taken from a man younger than 40 in good health. The CDR3 is CASSVLGGDTEAFF. The CDR3 DNA reads TGTGCCAGCAGTGTACTGGGGGGCGACACTGAAGCTTTCTTT.